This TCR beta chain is from a study of cytomegalovirus exposure and HLA in healthy donors. The PCR employed 60 Vbeta primers together with 13 Jbeta primers. The repertoire was sequenced with immunoSEQ multiplex PCR; TCRdb's copy has only in-frame clones and lacks some. The profile shows roughly 160,000 clones, 80% of them singletons. Study-wide findings and caveats: In vitro work confirmed that a few CMV-associated chains recognize CMV antigens.

Notes on this clone: Antigen: not known.

The CDR3 is 15 amino acids. CDR1 and CDR2 (germline): SGHTA, FQGNSA. Trimming cost V 5 bases and J 4 bases; bases outside gene matches: 7. The sequence was collected from a man younger than 40 in good health and CMV-seronegative. The chain joins TRBV7-2 to TRBJ2-7, with 11 positions matching TRBD1. The material sequenced was PBMCs. CDR3 nucleotide sequence: TGTGCCAGCAGCGCCGCGGACAGGGGGCCATACGAGCAGTACTTC. Protein product: CASSAADRGPYEQYF. Looking up the rest from reference TRBV7-2 and TRBJ2-7 gives the full variable domain: GAGVSQSPSNKVTEKGKDVELRCDPISGHTALYWYRQSLGQGLEFLIYFQGNSAPDKSGLPSDRFSAERTGGSVSTLTIQRTQQEDSAVYLCASSAADRGPYEQYFGPGTRLTVT.